These T cell receptor beta chains were read from a single sample in a study of type 1 regulatory T cells. TCRdb called the reads again in MiXCR, with one record for every CDR3 protein. The sample holds about 71,000 distinct CDR3 sequences; less than 25% are singletons and the top ten take around 8%. These TCRs are of unknown antigen specificity. The specimen sequenced was cultured type 1 regulatory T (Tr1) cells, either the whole culture or a sorted fraction (not recorded which). Receptors originate from a human donor in good health. Each CDR3 is given with its conserved first and last residue.

j_gene: TRBJ2-1
v_gene: TRBV7-6
CDR3aa: CASSRGQGGNEQFF

j_gene: TRBJ2-7
v_gene: TRBV2
CDR3aa: CASSRLAGPAQGEQYF

j_gene: TRBJ1-5
v_gene: TRBV12-3/TRBV12-4
CDR3aa: CASMSGGNQPQHF

j_gene: TRBJ2-1
v_gene: TRBV20-1
CDR3aa: CSARDRPREQFF

j_gene: TRBJ1-2
v_gene: TRBV20-1
CDR3aa: CSSEGRGYGYTF

j_gene: TRBJ2-1
v_gene: TRBV20-1
CDR3aa: CSARSVPGLAGASYNEQFF

j_gene: TRBJ1-1
v_gene: TRBV12-3/TRBV12-4
CDR3aa: CASRTGGTEAFF

j_gene: TRBJ1-2
v_gene: TRBV12-3/TRBV12-4
CDR3aa: CASSLPGRGYTF

j_gene: TRBJ2-3
v_gene: TRBV7-9
CDR3aa: CASSARDLAGVADTQYF

j_gene: TRBJ2-5
v_gene: TRBV20-1
CDR3aa: CSLQHGDQETQYF

j_gene: TRBJ2-4
v_gene: TRBV5-1
CDR3aa: CASSLGTSGRTGIQYF

j_gene: TRBJ2-3
v_gene: TRBV20-1
CDR3aa: CSASRDRGVDTQYF

j_gene: TRBJ2-7
v_gene: TRBV4-3
CDR3aa: CASSQALQGTYEQYF

j_gene: TRBJ2-2
v_gene: TRBV2
CDR3aa: CASSVQPANTGELFF

j_gene: TRBJ1-6
v_gene: TRBV7-2
CDR3aa: CASSLRSGGDSPLHF

j_gene: TRBJ2-1
v_gene: TRBV29-1
CDR3aa: CSVEVASGKLRQFF

j_gene: TRBJ2-1
v_gene: TRBV18
CDR3aa: CASSPRRSAGNEQFF

j_gene: TRBJ2-5
v_gene: TRBV15
CDR3aa: CATNPTSGTGETQYF

j_gene: TRBJ1-4
v_gene: TRBV4-3
CDR3aa: CASSPGQTRDEKLFF

j_gene: TRBJ2-1
v_gene: TRBV7-8
CDR3aa: CASSFRDGRGEQFF

j_gene: TRBJ2-1
v_gene: TRBV5-1
CDR3aa: CASSLTSGSTNEQFF

j_gene: TRBJ2-2
v_gene: TRBV6-1
CDR3aa: CASSERGRRNTGELFF

j_gene: TRBJ2-7
v_gene: TRBV20-1
CDR3aa: CSARDRVSYEQYF

j_gene: TRBJ2-1
v_gene: TRBV11-2
CDR3aa: CASSPQLAGSNEQFF

j_gene: TRBJ2-3
v_gene: TRBV9
CDR3aa: CASSARDDYTDTQYF

j_gene: TRBJ2-5
v_gene: TRBV20-1
CDR3aa: CSARVTAETQYF

j_gene: TRBJ1-1
v_gene: TRBV20-1
CDR3aa: CSASWQPNTEAFF

j_gene: TRBJ2-3
v_gene: TRBV20-1
CDR3aa: CSATKPPGLRTDTQYF

j_gene: TRBJ2-2
v_gene: TRBV5-1
CDR3aa: CASSGGLAGLTGELFF

j_gene: TRBJ1-3
v_gene: TRBV3-1
CDR3aa: CASSQVDVPGNTIYF

j_gene: TRBJ2-5
v_gene: TRBV5-1
CDR3aa: CASSLGQQRTQYF

j_gene: TRBJ2-3
v_gene: TRBV29-1
CDR3aa: CSVGAFTDTQYF

j_gene: TRBJ2-7
v_gene: TRBV10-3
CDR3aa: CAISTSGRSNEQYF

j_gene: TRBJ1-1
v_gene: TRBV19
CDR3aa: CASTLRQGLRSTEAFF

j_gene: TRBJ2-1
v_gene: TRBV5-1
CDR3aa: CASSSAMSDEQFF

j_gene: TRBJ1-6
v_gene: TRBV20-1
CDR3aa: CSAVGDSPLHF